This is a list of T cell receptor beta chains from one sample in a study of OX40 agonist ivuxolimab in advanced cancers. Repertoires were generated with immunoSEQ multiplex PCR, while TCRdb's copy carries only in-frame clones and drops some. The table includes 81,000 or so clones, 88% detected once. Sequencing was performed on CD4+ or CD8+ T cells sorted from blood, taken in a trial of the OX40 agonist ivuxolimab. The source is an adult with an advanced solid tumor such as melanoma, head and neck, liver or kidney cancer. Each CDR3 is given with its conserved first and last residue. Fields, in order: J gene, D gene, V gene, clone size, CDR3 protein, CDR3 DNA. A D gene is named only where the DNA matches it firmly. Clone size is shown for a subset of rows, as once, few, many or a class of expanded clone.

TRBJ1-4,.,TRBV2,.,CASSEATGSGFGSVKLFF,TGTGCCAGCAGTGAAGCCACAGGGTCCGGGTTTGGTAGTGTAAAACTGTTTTTT
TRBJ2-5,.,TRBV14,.,CASSPTARRETQYF,TGTGCCAGCAGCCCGACAGCGAGAAGAGAGACCCAGTACTTC
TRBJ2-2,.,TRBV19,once,CASSIRPTGELFF,TGTGCCAGTAGTATTAGGCCAACCGGGGAGCTGTTTTTT
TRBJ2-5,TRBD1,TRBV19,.,CASSLQGAGQETQYF,TGTGCCAGTAGTCTGCAGGGGGCAGGTCAAGAGACCCAGTACTTC
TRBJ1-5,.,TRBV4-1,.,CASSPYRGGGQPQHF,TGCGCCAGCAGCCCCTATCGAGGGGGTGGTCAGCCCCAGCATTTT
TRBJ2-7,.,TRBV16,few,CASSRSGYEQYF,TGTGCCAGCAGCCGGAGCGGCTACGAGCAGTACTTC
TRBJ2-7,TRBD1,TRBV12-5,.,CASGFIGGHEQYF,TGTGCTAGTGGTTTTATAGGGGGCCACGAGCAGTACTTC
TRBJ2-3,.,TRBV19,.,CASSRVGTDTQYF,TGTGCCAGTAGCAGGGTCGGCACAGATACGCAGTATTTT
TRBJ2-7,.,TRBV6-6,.,CASRGGYYEQYF,TGTGCCAGTCGGGGCGGTTACTACGAGCAGTACTTC
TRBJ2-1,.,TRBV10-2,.,CASRVGGGYNEQFF,TGCGCCAGCAGGGTAGGTGGGGGGTACAATGAGCAGTTCTTC
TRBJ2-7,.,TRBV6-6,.,CASSYSNMRSEQYF,TGTGCCAGCAGTTACTCGAATATGAGGTCCGAGCAGTACTTC
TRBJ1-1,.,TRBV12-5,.,CASGLPYTEAFF,TGTGCTAGTGGTTTGCCATACACTGAAGCTTTCTTT
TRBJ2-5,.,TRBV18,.,CASSPRGRETQYF,TGTGCCAGCTCACCGCGAGGGAGAGAGACCCAGTACTTC
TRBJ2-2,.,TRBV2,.,CASQRAVGELFF,TGTGCCAGCCAGAGGGCGGTCGGGGAGCTGTTTTTT
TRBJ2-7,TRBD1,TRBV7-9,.,CASSPQGAYEQYF,TGTGCCAGCAGCCCCCAGGGGGCCTACGAGCAGTACTTC
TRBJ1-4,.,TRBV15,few,CATSRDGGGVGSLFF,TGTGCCACCAGCAGAGATGGAGGGGGGGTAGGGTCACTGTTTTTT
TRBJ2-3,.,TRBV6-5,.,CASSYTGGLDTQYF,TGTGCCAGCAGTTACACCGGGGGGCTAGATACGCAGTATTTT
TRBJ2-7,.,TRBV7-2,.,CASSPQGLSYEQYF,TGTGCCAGCAGCCCCCAGGGACTCTCCTACGAGCAGTACTTC
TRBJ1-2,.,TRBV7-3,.,CASSVNARPDRDKKSNYGYTF,TGTGCCAGCAGCGTTAACGCCCGACCGGACAGAGACAAAAAGTCTAACTATGGCTACACCTTC
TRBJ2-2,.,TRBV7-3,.,CASSPQGPGELFF,TGTGCCAGCAGCCCACAGGGTCCCGGGGAGCTGTTTTTT
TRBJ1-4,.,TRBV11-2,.,CASSRSATNEKLFF,TGTGCCAGCAGCCGATCCGCAACTAATGAAAAACTGTTTTTT
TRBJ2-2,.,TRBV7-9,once,CASSLGGSAGELFF,TGTGCCAGCAGCTTAGGGGGGAGCGCCGGGGAGCTGTTTTTT
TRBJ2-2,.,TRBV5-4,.,CASSLASGVNTGELFF,TGTGCCAGCAGCTTGGCGAGTGGGGTGAACACCGGGGAGCTGTTTTTT
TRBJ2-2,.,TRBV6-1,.,CASSETVGHLKTGELFF,TGTGCCAGCAGTGAAACCGTGGGACATCTAAAAACCGGGGAGCTGTTTTTT
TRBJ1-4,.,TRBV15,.,CATSRDGSATNEKLFF,TGTGCCACCAGCAGAGATGGCAGTGCAACTAATGAAAAACTGTTTTTT
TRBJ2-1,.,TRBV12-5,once,CASGLVLGQVNEQFF,TGTGCTAGTGGTTTGGTACTCGGGCAGGTCAATGAGCAGTTCTTC
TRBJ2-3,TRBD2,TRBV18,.,CASSPMGLGDTDTQYF,TGTGCCAGCTCACCGATGGGACTAGGGGATACAGATACGCAGTATTTT
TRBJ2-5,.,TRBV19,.,CASSRGLQETQYF,TGTGCCAGTAGTAGGGGTTTACAAGAGACCCAGTACTTC
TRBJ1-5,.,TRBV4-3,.,CASSQGAGADNQPQHF,TGCGCCAGCAGCCAAGGGGCAGGGGCGGACAATCAGCCCCAGCATTTT
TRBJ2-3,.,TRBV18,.,CASSPASTDTQYF,TGTGCCAGCTCACCCGCTAGCACAGATACGCAGTATTTT
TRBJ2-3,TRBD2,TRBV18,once,CASSPPAGRADTQYF,TGTGCCAGCTCACCACCGGCAGGGAGGGCAGATACGCAGTATTTT
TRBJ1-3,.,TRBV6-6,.,CASSPGGTGNTIYF,TGTGCCAGCAGCCCGGGAGGGACTGGAAACACCATATATTTT
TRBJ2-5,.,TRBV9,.,CASSVGSGSGETQYF,TGTGCCAGCAGCGTAGGGAGTGGGTCGGGAGAGACCCAGTACTTC
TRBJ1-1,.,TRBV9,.,CASSPRPMNTEAFF,TGTGCCAGCAGCCCCCGACCCATGAACACTGAAGCTTTCTTT
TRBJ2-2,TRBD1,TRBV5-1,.,CASSQTGAGTGELFF,TGCGCCAGCAGCCAAACAGGGGCCGGCACCGGGGAGCTGTTTTTT
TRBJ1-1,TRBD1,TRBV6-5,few,CASRSIRQGGTEAFF,TGTGCCAGCAGATCTATAAGACAGGGAGGGACTGAAGCTTTCTTT
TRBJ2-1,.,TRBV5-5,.,CASSLSGGPNEQFF,TGTGCCAGCAGCTTAAGTGGGGGGCCTAATGAGCAGTTCTTC
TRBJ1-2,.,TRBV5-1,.,CASSLVHLDYGYTF,TGCGCCAGCAGCTTGGTTCACTTAGACTATGGCTACACCTTC
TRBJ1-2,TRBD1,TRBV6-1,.,CASSEKSLGQDYGYTF,TGTGCCAGCAGTGAAAAAAGCTTGGGACAGGATTACGGCTACACCTTC
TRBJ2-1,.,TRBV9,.,CASSVSEYNEQFF,TGTGCCAGCAGCGTATCAGAATACAATGAGCAGTTCTTC
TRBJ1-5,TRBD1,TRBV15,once,CATSPGRGLNQPQHF,TGTGCCACCAGCCCCGGCAGGGGGCTTAATCAGCCCCAGCATTTT
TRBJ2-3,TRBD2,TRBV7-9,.,CASSGGTSADTQYF,TGTGCCAGCAGCGGTGGGACTAGTGCGGATACGCAGTATTTT
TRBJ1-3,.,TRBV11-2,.,CASSPGGSGNTIYF,TGTGCCAGCAGCCCGGGTGGCTCTGGAAACACCATATATTTT
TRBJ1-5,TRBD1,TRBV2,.,CASSGQGRPNQPQHF,TGTGCCAGCAGTGGACAGGGAAGGCCTAATCAGCCCCAGCATTTT
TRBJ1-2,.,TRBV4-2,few,CASSHPLAEGYGYTF,TGTGCCAGCAGCCATCCTCTGGCCGAGGGCTATGGCTACACCTTC
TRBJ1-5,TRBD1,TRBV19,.,CASQIRGLPGPQHF,TGTGCCAGCCAAATAAGGGGGCTCCCAGGGCCCCAGCATTTT